This passage covers 12 T cell receptor beta chains from one sample sequenced in a study of graft-versus-host responses after intestinal transplantation. Assay: immunoSEQ multiplex PCR; the TCRdb copy retains only in-frame clones and omits some. The sample includes about 150,000 clones, about 93% of them seen just once. These receptors have no identified antigens. The sample in question was unstimulated CD4+ T cells sorted from spleen or lymph node cells, obtained before intestinal transplant. Receptors were obtained from a human donor who received an intestinal transplant.

The V gene is TRBV7-8, the J gene TRBJ2-1; 13 positions agree with TRBD2. The junction had 6 bases not matched to a gene; V was cut back by 5 bases and J by 5 bases. Germline assignment: CDR1 SGHVS and CDR2 FQNEAQ. The CDR3 has 16 residues. The CDR3 sequence: CASSPGTSGTNNEQFF. The CDR3 region has the DNA TGTGCCAGCAGCCCCGGGACTAGCGGGACAAACAATGAGCAGTTCTTC.

V gene TRBV13 combines with J gene TRBJ1-1; 7 nucleotides line up with TRBD1. CDR1 is PRHDT, CDR2 FYEKMQ, per germline (reference sequence). The length of the CDR3 is 12 residues. V shed 5 bases and J 7 bases; nucleotides not matched to a gene: 4. The CDR3 reads CASSPTGLEAFF. CDR3 DNA sequence: TGTGCCAGCAGCCCGACAGGGCTTGAAGCTTTCTTT.

V usage is TRBV5-4 and J usage is TRBJ2-2; the D gene is possibly TRBD2 (6 bases). Between the trimmed V and J ends, which lost 1 base and 4 bases, there was a span of 11 bases. The CDR3 is 15 amino acids. Looked up from germline, CDR1 is SGHNT and CDR2 is YYREEE (reference sequence). The CDR3 here is CASSLYGSVTGELFF. In nucleotides, the CDR3 is TGTGCCAGCAGCTTGTACGGGAGCGTCACCGGGGAGCTGTTTTTT.

This clone has only a few counts. This chain joins TRBV10-3 and TRBJ2-7, with D perhaps given as TRBD1 or TRBD2 (5 bases each). CDR1 is ENHRY, CDR2 SYGVKD, per germline. Trimming removed 10 bases from V and 6 bases from J, with 10 bases in between. The length of the CDR3 is 10 residues. This chain's CDR3 is CATGAGEQYF. CDR3 nucleotides: TGTGCCACCGGGGCCGGCGAGCAGTACTTC.

The V gene is TRBV6-5, the J gene TRBJ1-4; possible D gene TRBD1, 6 bases. Trimming left V 1 base short and J 7 bases short, with 13 bases between. The CDR3 is made up of 15 amino acids. Looked up from germline, CDR1 is MNHEY and CDR2 is SVGAGI. CDR3 sequence reads: CASSYWGGQSEKLFF. The CDR3 DNA is TGTGCCAGCAGTTACTGGGGGGGGCAAAGTGAAAAACTGTTTTTT.

V usage is TRBV29-1 and J usage is TRBJ1-2, with TRBD1 matching over 7 bases. The CDR3 totals 13 residues. Germline V gene data show CDR1 as SQVTM and CDR2 as ANQGSEA. V trimming: 7 bases; J trimming: 4 bases; junction bases outside the gene matches: 9. CDR3 residues: CSALRGQGYGYTF. DNA for the CDR3: TGCAGCGCACTGAGGGGGCAAGGCTATGGCTACACCTTC.

The chain recombines TRBV4-1 with TRBJ2-5; D is perhaps TRBD1 (6 bases). The CDR3 length is 15 residues. V gave up 4 bases and J gave up 6 bases, with 18 bases separating them. CDR1 is MGHRA and CDR2 is YSYEKL in the germline V gene. CDR3 bases: TGCGCCAGCAGCCGTACAGGGAGTGGGATGCAGACCCAGTACTTC. Translated, it gives CASSRTGSGMQTQYF.

The rearrangement joins TRBV11-2 to TRBJ2-7, with D perhaps matching TRBD2 (5 bases). The ends were cut back, 7 bases at V and 3 bases at J, with 13 bases in the middle. This CDR3 is 13 amino acids long. Germline V lookup: CDR1 SGHAT, CDR2 FQNNGV. CDR3 loop: CASTAGGYYEQYF. CDR3 DNA sequence: TGTGCCAGCACGGCAGGAGGATACTACGAGCAGTACTTC. The whole variable domain, remainder taken from reference TRBV11-2 and TRBJ2-7, is EAGVAQSPRYKIIEKRQSVAFWCNPISGHATLYWYQQILGQGPKLLIQFQNNGVVDDSQLPKDRFSAERLKGVDSTLKIQPAKLEDSAVYLCASTAGGYYEQYFGPGTRLTVT.

The rearrangement joins TRBV11-2 to TRBJ2-3, with TRBD1 matching over 7 bases. The CDR3 contains 15 residues. V shed 1 base and J 0 bases; nucleotides not matched to a gene: 1. The germline CDR1 and CDR2 sequences are SGHAT and FQNNGV. The CDR3 DNA sequence: TGTGCCAGCAGCTTAGGGGGACAGAGCACAGATACGCAGTATTTT. Its translation is CASSLGGQSTDTQYF.

The chain combines TRBV28 with TRBJ2-7; D tentatively reads TRBD1 or TRBD2 (5 bases each). The germline V and J ends were trimmed by 5 bases and 3 bases, with 20 bases remaining between them. The CDR3 contains 16 residues. Per the germline V gene, CDR1 is MDHEN and CDR2 is SYDVKM. The CDR3 sequence is CASSPGTLTLVYEQYF. The CDR3 region has the DNA TGTGCCAGCAGTCCGGGGACGCTTACTTTAGTCTACGAGCAGTACTTC.

This clone was detected once. This chain connects TRBV1 to TRBJ2-3; the DNA was not used to check the table's D call, TRBD2. TRBV1 represents a pseudogene. The CDR3 sequence is 19 residues long. The CDR3 bases are TGCACCAGCAGCCAAGCCCCCGGGACTAGCGGACCTAGCACAGATACGCAGTATTTT. It yields the protein CTSSQAPGTSGPSTDTQYF.

The CDR3 region has the DNA TGTGCCAGCAGTGACAGGGGGCTGGCCCGTGAGCAGTTCTTC. It is translated as CASSDRGLAREQFF. V and J are TRBV6-1 and TRBJ2-1; 8 bases align to TRBD1. V shed 3 bases and J 9 bases; nucleotides not matched to a gene: 7. The CDR3 has 14 amino acids. Germline V lookup: CDR1 MNHNS, CDR2 SASEGT.